This TCR beta chain was documented in a study of cytomegalovirus exposure and HLA in healthy donors listed by TCRdb under 2017. For the wider study: According to an earlier analysis of a few hundred of the donors, roughly 180 million T cells yielded 117 million unique TCR beta sequences and approximately 300 Gb of sequence data. An early release covering over 500 HLA-typed donors comprised approximately 290 gigabases of sequencing data and around 80 million unique TCR sequences. Of the 350 to 450 genotyped donors, approximately 82% fell in the genetic ancestry cluster associated with self-reported Caucasian donors. The study aimed to test whether signatures of past pathogen exposure could be identified by cataloging public T cell receptors. Using immunosequencing, the study profiled T cell repertoires from 500 to 800 subjects and related those repertoires to cytomegalovirus serostatus. Besides the first cohort of 550 to 750 subjects, a separate validation cohort made up of 90 to 150 different subjects was used. High-throughput TCR immunosequencing, statistical association of individual TCRs with disease status, and machine learning were combined to predict cytomegalovirus infection status. In a later analysis, previously published TCR beta repertoires from some 640 donors were re-analyzed and high-resolution HLA genotyping was added so that TCR occurrence patterns could be studied. The later analysis used no new phenotypic data to find candidate immune exposures, relying instead on TCR beta sequences and their occurrence across donors. To decide whether each TCR beta V gene segment behaved as functional or pseudogenic, an earlier analysis of some 580 of the donors relied on high-throughput TCR beta sequencing. Donor age, sex, ethnicity and CMV serostatus were compiled alongside the repertoire data. In a later genetic analysis, genome-wide SNP genotypes for about three fifths of the roughly 670 donors were used, and that subset was treated as a discovery cohort. Every repertoire in the discovery cohort had been generated on one and the same sequencing platform. HLA typing covered class I and class II loci at four-digit resolution. The number of typed donors differed by locus: 629-630 for A, B, C, DRB1 and DQB1; approximately 530 for DQA1; over 600 for DPA1; and around 490 for DPB1. Roughly 5 DR-DQ haplotypes were handled as single units for association and clustering, since linkage in the cohort was strong. Among around 400 genotyped donors of the cohort, an average of about 240,000 unique TCR beta nucleotide sequences were sequenced per donor, roughly 20% of them non-productive. Summary of the overall study and its limitations: Correlated functional status among segregating V segments might reflect linkage disequilibrium, but an unknown experimental factor could not be ruled out. A further reported finding was that TCR beta sequences accurately predicted the HLA-A and HLA-B alleles for most subjects in the first cohort. When HLA alleles, especially DR and DQ, strongly co-occurred, attributing TCR associations to individual alleles was difficult. Roughly 17 rarely observed V segments, including chromosome 9 orphons, were excluded from the earlier analysis of several hundred of the donors because counts were too low. A cluster of highly shared sequence variants was judged likely to represent a technical artifact of the sequencing pipeline. Presence/absence analyses assumed roughly uniform sequencing depth across donors, an assumption that may not hold. In a later analysis, most CMV-associated TCR beta chains were found to appear HLA-restricted, with HLA associations seemingly driven largely by CMV exposure. A later analysis found that HLA-associated TCR beta chains were more clonally expanded and had lower generation probabilities than equally common non-associated chains. Broadly in line with IMGT annotations, most TCR beta V segments showed up in productive rearrangements about 87% or about 30% of the time in an earlier analysis of a few hundred of the donors. A later analysis associated about 17,000 TCR beta sequences with specific HLA alleles at a false discovery rate of 0.05. Cytomegalovirus status was reported to be diagnosed by the classifier with high specificity and sensitivity in both the original and validation cohorts. The authors suggested that the approach could potentially be generalized to other disease states and immunological phenotypes. A few of the identified cytomegalovirus-associated TCR beta chains were confirmed in vitro to be specific for cytomegalovirus antigens. The 87-base-pair reads could not distinguish some IMGT-functional V segments, including TRBV6-2 and TRBV6-3, so those segments were excluded. In a later analysis, the rate of TCR association differed among HLA loci, with DRB1 alleles having the most associated TCRs and HLA-C alleles having the fewest. While some public TCRs were present in many individuals, most TCR sequences turned up only very rarely across donors. Immune exposure information for the cohort was limited to CMV serostatus. The study gave a list of under 200 TCR beta chains associated with cytomegalovirus. HLA typing was unavailable for some donors at each locus, so association tests used only the typed subset. This cohort had only TCR beta chains sequenced, and the lack of alpha or paired-chain data limited which features could be detected. A later genetic analysis associated a missense DCLRE1C variant with V-gene and J-gene trimming of TCR beta chains, and an independent cohort replicated the association. A later analysis reported that several top co-occurrence clusters appeared linked to parvovirus B19, influenza, CMV and Epstein-Barr virus. Compared with the approximately 700-donor mean, donors in an Asian-associated ancestry cluster had fewer N-insertions in productive TCRs, according to a later genetic analysis.

Libraries were made using the immunoSEQ multiplex PCR assay. For the multiplex PCR, a mixture combining 60 forward primers for TCR Vbeta segments and 13 reverse primers for TCR Jbeta segments was used. Amplification of the CDR3 region of rearranged TCR beta genes was performed with a multiplex PCR assay on genomic DNA. The amplified TCR beta libraries were sequenced on the Illumina HiSeq System as 87-base-pair reads. As for the original processing: A later analysis tallied around 82 million unique TCR beta chains across the 640 or so repertoires, and approximately 12 million of those chains were shared by two or more donors. To remove PCR and sequencing errors, raw reads were error-corrected and collapsed into unique sequences using a nearest-neighbor algorithm that merged closely related sequences. CDR3 sequences were aligned to IMGT reference sequences to assign V, D and J gene segments. For a sequence to be retained, a match of at least six nucleotides to both a V gene segment and a J gene segment was required. Rearrangements were called productive when the CDR3 lacked stop codons and stayed in frame with V and J; all others were non-productive. Following IMGT convention, CDR3 was defined as the stretch from the second conserved V-encoded cysteine to the conserved J-encoded phenylalanine. The earlier analysis of fewer than 750 of the donors excluded sequences that lacked an unambiguous match to a single V gene segment. In an earlier analysis of several hundred of the donors, V segments were called functional above 56.7% productive rearrangements and were called segregating when the between-donor standard deviation exceeded 5%. A statistical classification framework was built for diagnosing cytomegalovirus status from the catalog of TCR beta chain sequences. In a later analysis, TCR nucleotide sequences were compared against IMGT/GENE-DB human TR gene sequences so that V and J genes could be assigned. The TCRdist pipeline was used in a later analysis to assign CDR3 sequences and most-parsimonious VDJ recombination scenarios. In a later analysis, each TCR beta chain was defined by its CDR3 amino acid sequence together with its V-gene family, and reads lacking a unique V-gene family were excluded. In a later analysis, a few hundred highly shared, low-generation-probability nucleotide sequences were removed to address suspected cross-contamination and a sequencing artifact. In a later analysis, a clonal expansion index was calculated for each public chain from normalized within-repertoire ranks of inferred template counts. In a later analysis, generation probabilities were computed using a VDJ recombination model fitted to out-of-frame rearrangements, and the results were checked against IGoR. In a later analysis, TCR-TCR, TCR-HLA and TCR-CMV co-occurrence was scored with hypergeometric tests, and a repertoire-size bias correction was applied to TCR pairs. In a later analysis, false discovery rates were estimated by permuting HLA or CMV assignments 20 times. A later analysis grouped co-occurring TCRs with DBSCAN, adding TCRdist sequence similarity when clustering within HLA-allele-positive subsets. Repertoires with fewer than 30,000 or more than 120,000 public chains, plus five repertoires with anomalous nucleotide sharing, were excluded from co-occurrence clustering. The table was pulled from immuneACCESS by TCRdb, which kept in-frame rearrangements only. Such tables lose some clones; where checked, under half of the loss comes from unresolved V genes, and the rest has no known cause. For V, J and clone size, that table is used; D and trimming come from the DNA. The sample table contains 100,000 to 150,000 clones; only one count was recorded for about 80% of them. The leading ten clones occupy 1% of the sample.

The cohort comprised around 690 healthy bone marrow donors. At the time of sampling, every cohort member was nominally healthy, though immune exposures that went unrecorded were likely present. The donor was CMV seronegative and was included in the group of over 300 seronegative cohort members. A peripheral blood sample was collected from each donor, and TCR beta sequencing was performed on peripheral blood mononuclear cells. Genomic DNA extraction from the blood cell samples was performed with the Qiagen DNeasy Blood Extraction Kit. In the case of this clone: Its antigen is not yet known. Base qualities are not recorded, but no much larger clone differs from it by a single base.

According to the germline V gene, CDR1 reads MNHNS and CDR2 reads SASEGT. Reading from cysteine to phenylalanine, the CDR3 counts 13 amino acids. This entry keeps only the CDR3 DNA: 39 bases, framed from base 1. V drops 7 bases and J drops 0 bases, leaving 9 bases in between. The chain is encoded by TRBV6-1 joined to TRBJ1-1; D gene: possibly TRBD1, on 6 matching bases. The TCR sequence derives from a man aged 35 to 55 in good health and CMV-seronegative. Sequencing was done on a sample of PBMCs. The nucleotide sequence reads as follows: TGTGCCAGCATAGAGGGGGTGAACACTGAAGCTTTCTTT. This codes for CASIEGVNTEAFF.